The clone carrying this TCR beta chain has at least ten counts. Its specificity is not known. Preparation of the TCRbeta library used unique molecular identifiers. One entry per CDR3 protein, called by TCRdb with MiXCR from the PCR reads. The sample shows roughly 100,000 distinct CDR3 sequences, over 6% of them seen only once. The data stem from a study of T-cell reconstitution after alpha-beta-depleted transplantation in children. Whole-study findings and limits: The high TCRbeta diversity at day 60 in some patients came from surviving recipient T cells and thymic progenitors. There were reportedly several hundred expanded graft clones from which alpha-beta T cells came about two months after transplant. At one year after transplant, newly produced T cells mostly accounted for T-cell counts and diversity.

The CDR3 loop spans 18 amino acids. With 4 bases clipped from V and 3 bases from J, the junction kept 16 bases outside the gene matches. Germline assignment: CDR1 SGHRS and CDR2 YFSETQ. This TCR was sampled from a boy younger than 10 with acute lymphoblastic leukemia, due to receive a stem cell transplant. The chain joins TRBV5-1 to TRBJ2-3, with TRBD2 matching over 8 bases. The sample here was PBMCs, taken before TCRalphabeta/CD19-depleted stem cell transplant. The CDR3 DNA sequence: TGCGCCAGCAGCGCCCCTCCCGGGAGGGGGGCCTATACAGATACGCAGTATTTT. Translated, it gives CASSAPPGRGAYTDTQYF.